This TCR beta chain was found in a study of OX40 agonist ivuxolimab in advanced cancers. As for the study in general: Dose-escalation subjects each had hepatocellular carcinoma, melanoma, renal cell or head and neck cancer. Prior checkpoint blockade (anti-PD-1, anti-PD-L1 or anti-CTLA-4) was permitted; around 37% had it.

With respect to this clone: The antigen remains unidentified.

V was trimmed by 1 base and J by 0 bases, leaving 12 bases between them. Germline V gene lookup returns CDR1 LNHDA and CDR2 SQIVND (reference sequence). CDR3 size: 16 residues. Study-wide results and limits: Relative to CD4+ cells, CD8+ T cells on average had more expanded clones. By week 6 at 0.1 to 3.0 mg/kg, blood CD4+ and CD8+ T cells had expanded clonally.

The protocol was immunoSEQ multiplex PCR, while the TCRdb copy is restricted to in-frame clones and leaves out a portion. The table has around 67,000 clones, about four fifths seen once; the top ten hold more than 1%. The source material was CD4+ or CD8+ T cells sorted from blood, sampled in a trial of the OX40 agonist ivuxolimab. The source is an adult with an advanced solid tumor such as melanoma, head and neck, liver or kidney cancer. The chain is built from TRBV19 and TRBJ1-1; weak D call: TRBD1 (5 bases). The CDR3 nucleotides are TGTGCCAGTAGTATAGCGCGGGGCGGATTGAACACTGAAGCTTTCTTT. Its protein product is CASSIARGGLNTEAFF.